This paragraph covers one TCR beta chain sequence. The source of the sample is a study of blood T cell repertoires in COVID-19. Study summary: Sites across the United States, Italy and Spain contributed samples from acute and convalescent COVID-19. The cDNA or gDNA used as material had been derived from T cells, B-cell-depleted T cells, or PBMCs.

Authors' data handling: Amplified reference gene primers provided the basis for estimating nucleated cell counts. This table comes from immunoSEQ multiplex PCR, and its TCRdb copy is limited to in-frame clones, with some not included. D and trimming come from the DNA, and the V and J calls and clone size come from that table. The profile covers approximately 150,000 clones, with about 80% appearing a single time and 8.4% taken by the ten largest. Material for sequencing was peripheral blood. This receptor was taken from a woman between 65 and 79 years old with acute or convalescent COVID-19.

The CDR3, as DNA: TGTGCCAGCAGCTTCACCGGACATCTAGGCTACACCTTC. Its protein product is CASSFTGHLGYTF. The chain employs TRBV5-8 and TRBJ1-2, with a tentative D call TRBD1 (5 bases). The CDR3 runs 13 residues. The V gene's germline CDR1 is SGHTS and CDR2 YDEGEE. Trimming left V 2 bases short and J 8 bases short, with 13 bases between.